A single sample gave rise to the 27 T cell receptor beta chains below, sequenced in a study of cytomegalovirus exposure and HLA in healthy donors. 60 Vbeta and 13 Jbeta primers were used in PCR. Here immunoSEQ multiplex PCR was the method, and the copy in TCRdb shows in-frame clones only, minus some. The table includes 150,000 to 200,000 clones, about four fifths detected once. Source material: PBMCs. Receptors originate from a woman in her thirties in good health and CMV-seropositive.

The V gene is TRBV5-1, the J gene TRBJ2-7; 8 bases are a match to TRBD2. The CDR3 has 14 residues. V was pared by 0 bases and J by 2 bases, with 1 base of the junction left unmatched. Per the germline V gene, CDR1 is SGHRS and CDR2 is YFSETQ. The DNA of the CDR3 is TGCGCCAGCAGCTTGGCAGCGGGAGCCTACGAGCAGTACTTC. Translation: CASSLAAGAYEQYF. The full variable domain, its missing parts supplied by reference TRBV5-1 and TRBJ2-7, is KAGVTQTPRYLIKTRGQQVTLSCSPISGHRSVSWYQQTPGQGLQFLFEYFSETQRNKGNFPGRFSGRQFSNSRSEMNVSTLELGDSALYLCASSLAAGAYEQYFGPGTRLTVT.

The chain employs TRBV6-6 and TRBJ2-1; weak D call: TRBD2 (6 bases). Germline V gene sequence: CDR1 MNHNY, CDR2 SVGAGI (reference sequence). V lost 0 bases to trimming and J lost 0 bases, with 9 bases between them. The CDR3 loop spans 16 amino acids. The CDR3 protein is CASSYSIGSSYNEQFF. The CDR3 DNA reads TGTGCCAGCAGTTACTCGATCGGGAGCTCCTACAATGAGCAGTTCTTC.

J is TRBJ1-2 and V is TRBV5-8; a weak D match, TRBD1 (6 bases). CDR3 size: 13 residues. The germline gives CDR1 SGHTS, CDR2 YDEGEE. Trimming pared 2 bases from V and 6 bases from J, leaving 11 bases between. The CDR3 loop is CASSLTGNDGYTF. The DNA for the CDR3 is TGTGCCAGCAGCTTAACAGGGAACGATGGCTACACCTTC.

This clone showed up just once. This chain connects TRBV5-1 to TRBJ1-2, with 9 bases aligning to TRBD1. Germline V CDR1 and CDR2: SGHRS, YFSETQ. The ends lost 0 bases at V and 10 bases at J; junction bases unmatched: 10. This CDR3 contains 15 residues. The CDR3 DNA reads as TGCGCCAGCAGCTTGGTACAGGGACAGGGTAAAGACTACACCTTC. Its protein is CASSLVQGQGKDYTF.

The rearrangement links TRBV15 to TRBJ1-5; D is possibly TRBD1 (6 bases). The CDR3 has 12 residues. Trimming left V 8 bases short and J 2 bases short, with 7 bases between. The germline CDR1 and CDR2 sequences are LNHNV and YYDKDF (reference sequence). The CDR3 DNA sequence: TGTGCCACCGCAGGGGGCAATCAGCCCCAGCATTTT. Translation: CATAGGNQPQHF.

This clone has more than one count but fewer than ten. This sequence joins TRBV6-5 and TRBJ2-5; 7 bases align to TRBD2. The CDR3 loop spans 15 amino acids. V dropped 4 bases and J dropped 1; count of bases not matched to a gene: 6. Germline CDR1 and CDR2: MNHEY and SVGAGI. The CDR3 is CASSSGGRVQETQYF. CDR3 DNA: TGTGCCAGCAGTTCGGGGGGAAGGGTCCAAGAGACCCAGTACTTC.

The V call is TRBV5-4, the J call TRBJ2-5; 7 bases agree with TRBD2. CDR1 is SGHNT, CDR2 YYREEE, per germline (reference sequence). V was clipped by 3 bases and J by 2 bases; unmatched bases: 13. The CDR3 covers 17 residues. The DNA for the CDR3 is TGTGCCAGCAGCTCCCTCGGTGGAGCGGGGCTTCAAGAGACCCAGTACTTC. Its translation: CASSSLGGAGLQETQYF.

The chain couples TRBV9 to TRBJ2-1, with a weak D call TRBD2 (6 bases). V shed 3 bases and J shed 0 bases, with 16 bases lying between them. The CDR3 consists of 17 residues. CDR1 and CDR2 from the germline V gene are SGDLS and YYNGEE. CDR3 loop: CASSATRGASSYNEQFF. CDR3 DNA sequence: TGTGCCAGCAGCGCTACCCGCGGGGCCAGCTCCTACAATGAGCAGTTCTTC.

The V and J genes are TRBV2 and TRBJ2-3; 8 bases agree with TRBD2. Germline V gene lookup returns CDR1 SNHLY and CDR2 FYNNEI. The CDR3 sequence is 14 residues long. Trimming removed 8 bases from V and 0 bases from J; junction bases left unmatched: 4. In DNA, the CDR3 is TGTGCCAGCGGTCGGGGGGGAAGCACAGATACGCAGTATTTT. As protein: CASGRGGSTDTQYF.

The gene calls are TRBV19 and TRBJ1-1, with 8 bases identical to TRBD1. The junction had 1 base not matched to a gene; V was cut back by 6 bases and J by 1 base. The germline gives CDR1 LNHDA, CDR2 SQIVND (reference sequence). The CDR3 has 13 residues. Here the CDR3 reads CASRGQENTEAFF. DNA of the CDR3: TGTGCCAGTAGGGGACAGGAGAACACTGAAGCTTTCTTT.

The chain employs TRBV5-4 and TRBJ1-1, with D possibly being TRBD1 (5 bases). This CDR3 is 15 amino acids long. From germline, CDR1 is SGHNT and CDR2 YYREEE (reference sequence). V gave up 0 bases and J gave up 7 bases, with 16 bases separating them. CDR3: CASSLDQGKWDEAFF. The CDR3 DNA is TGTGCCAGCAGCTTGGATCAGGGAAAGTGGGATGAAGCTTTCTTT.

The CDR3 DNA follows: TGTGCCAGCCTGAACAGAAGCGAAGCTTTCTTT. It is translated as CASLNRSEAFF. J is TRBJ1-1 and V is TRBV28; no clear D gene. CDR3 size: 11 residues. V was cut by 8 bases and J by 8 bases, with 12 bases left in between. Germline V lookup: CDR1 MDHEN, CDR2 SYDVKM. Together with reference TRBV28 and TRBJ1-1, the CDR3 gives the full variable domain: DVKVTQSSRYLVKRTGEKVFLECVQDMDHENMFWYRQDPGLGLRLIYFSYDVKMKEKGDIPEGYSVSREKKERFSLILESASTNQTSMYLCASLNRSEAFFGQGTRLTVV.

This chain links TRBV2 with TRBJ1-1; D unclear. The CDR3 runs to 15 residues. V was clipped by 2 bases and J by 0 bases, with 10 bases between them. The germline V gene encodes CDR1 SNHLY and CDR2 FYNNEI. The CDR3 region is CASSEPAVLNTEAFF. In DNA form, the CDR3 reads TGTGCCAGCAGTGAACCCGCAGTCCTGAACACTGAAGCTTTCTTT.

The genes are TRBV10-3 and TRBJ1-2, with TRBD1 matching 9 bases. The V and J ends lost 0 bases and 5 bases, in that order; junction bases with no gene match: 7. Germline values: CDR1 ENHRY, CDR2 SYGVKD. The CDR3 runs to 16 residues. In DNA form, the CDR3 reads TGTGCCATCAGTGAGTCCGGACAGGGGTGGGCTTATGGCTACACCTTC. Translating gives CAISESGQGWAYGYTF.

The rearrangement joins TRBV6-5 to TRBJ1-5, with D uncertain. V dropped 6 bases and J dropped 6 bases, with 12 bases sitting between them. The length of the CDR3 is 13 residues. Germline values: CDR1 MNHEY, CDR2 SVGAGI. Written as DNA, the CDR3 is TGTGCCAGCAGAATAACGGGGAGTCAGCCCCAGCATTTT. Its protein is CASRITGSQPQHF.

This chain links TRBV4-2 with TRBJ2-2; TRBD2 agrees at 15 bases. The CDR3 spans 19 residues. V trimming: 0 bases; J trimming: 3 bases; junction bases outside the gene matches: 5. CDR1 and CDR2 (germline): LGHNA, YNFKEQ. The CDR3 sequence is CASSQEGLAGGYDTGELFF. CDR3 nucleotide sequence: TGTGCCAGCAGCCAAGAAGGACTAGCGGGAGGGTATGACACCGGGGAGCTGTTTTTT.

The chain combines TRBV6-1 with TRBJ1-6; TRBD1 matches at 7 bases. CDR1 MNHNS and CDR2 SASEGT come from the germline V gene. The CDR3 consists of 13 residues. Losses at the gene ends were 5 bases for V and 7 bases for J; bases not matched to a gene: 2. The CDR3, as DNA: TGTGCCAGCAGTAACAGGGGAAATTCACCCCTCCACTTT. This encodes CASSNRGNSPLHF.

V is TRBV5-1 and J is TRBJ2-5; D is ambiguous. The V and J ends lost 4 bases and 5 bases respectively, with 6 bases between them. Germline CDR1 and CDR2: SGHRS and YFSETQ. This CDR3 spans 11 amino acids. For the CDR3, the DNA is TGCGCCAGCAGCGCGGCCGAGACCCAGTACTTC. It translates to CASSAAETQYF.

This CDR3 is CAISPRGGDGNEQFF. For the CDR3, the DNA is TGTGCCATCAGCCCCCGGGGGGGGGACGGTAATGAGCAGTTCTTC. This rearrangement joins TRBV10-3 to TRBJ2-1; 8 nucleotides match TRBD2. The ends lost 6 bases at V and 7 bases at J; junction bases unmatched: 11. Germline V gene lookup returns CDR1 ENHRY and CDR2 SYGVKD. This CDR3 contains 15 residues.

The V call is TRBV18, the J call TRBJ2-7; D ambiguous. The CDR3 spans 13 residues. The V and J ends lost 6 bases and 1 base respectively, with 10 bases between them. Germline-derived CDR1 and CDR2 are KGHSH and LQKENI. Here the CDR3 DNA reads TGTGCCAGCTCCCGAAAACAGTCCTACGAGCAGTACTTC. Its protein is CASSRKQSYEQYF.

The chain uses TRBV7-9 and TRBJ2-1; 7 positions agree with TRBD2. The germline gives CDR1 SEHNR, CDR2 FQNEAQ (reference sequence). Unmatched junction bases numbered 3, after V lost 2 bases and J lost 2 bases. The CDR3 is made up of 15 amino acids. DNA of the CDR3: TGTGCCAGCAGCTTACCAGCGGGAACCTACAATGAGCAGTTCTTC. Protein product: CASSLPAGTYNEQFF.

The genes are TRBV7-2 and TRBJ2-3; no definite D call. The CDR3 has 15 residues. V was shortened by 5 bases and J by 1 base, with 13 bases between the two germline ends. CDR1 and CDR2 from the germline V gene are SGHTA and FQGNSA. The CDR3 sequence: CASSPIRLGTDTQYF. In nucleotides, the CDR3 is TGTGCCAGCAGCCCGATACGACTGGGCACAGATACGCAGTATTTT.

This clone was observed once. The chain uses TRBV7-9 and TRBJ1-4; no reliable D call. Trimming pared 3 bases from V and 12 bases from J, leaving 17 bases between. Germline V gene lookup returns CDR1 SEHNR and CDR2 FQNEAQ (reference sequence). This CDR3 has 14 amino acids. CDR3 residues: CASSFYGDDWELFF. The CDR3 region has the DNA TGTGCCAGCAGCTTTTACGGGGATGATTGGGAACTGTTTTTT.

V and J are TRBV27 and TRBJ1-2; D remains ambiguous. V was pared by 6 bases and J by 2 bases, with 13 bases between. This CDR3 comprises 14 residues. Germline CDR1 and CDR2: MNHEY and SMNVEV (reference sequence). The CDR3 region is CASRESTANYGYTF. The CDR3 DNA reads TGTGCCAGCAGGGAGTCGACGGCAAACTATGGCTACACCTTC.

V gene TRBV7-8 combines with J gene TRBJ2-3, with D maybe TRBD2 (5 bases). Germline lookup yields CDR1 SGHVS and CDR2 FQNEAQ. Trimming removed 3 bases from V and 5 bases from J, with 18 bases in between. The length of the CDR3 is 16 residues. As DNA, the CDR3 is TGTGCCAGCAGCTTTAGACGGGATGCGCGTGGAGATACGCAGTATTTT. It yields the protein CASSFRRDARGDTQYF.

With regard to this clone: Other DNA sequences in this sample translate to the same CDR3. The V call is TRBV7-2, the J call TRBJ1-1, with D tentatively TRBD1 (6 bases). The V end was cut by 7 bases, the J end by 6 bases, with 21 bases between. Germline loops: CDR1 SGHTA, CDR2 FQGNSA. This CDR3 comprises 15 residues. The CDR3 bases are TGTGCCAGCATCGACCAAACGGGGGGCGAGGCTGAAGCTTTCTTT. Translating gives CASIDQTGGEAEAFF.

The table lists this clone with a count of one. DNA of the CDR3: TGTGCCAGCAGCCGAGGGCGGGGAGTAGATGGGACTGAAGCTTTCTTT. This codes for CASSRGRGVDGTEAFF. This chain uses TRBV4-2 with TRBJ1-1; no firm D call. The CDR3 runs to 16 residues. V gave up 4 bases and J gave up 5 bases, with 20 bases separating them. In germline, CDR1 is LGHNA, CDR2 YNFKEQ.